Included here is one TCR beta chain sequence, with context. Its antigen is not identified. Terminally differentiated effector memory CD45RA+ cells were excluded by CCR7 positive selection of CD45RO-negative cells. Data came from immunoSEQ multiplex PCR; TCRdb stores just in-frame clones and leaves some out. Of hundreds of thousands of clones detected, approximately 95% appear once; the ten largest clones hold 0.11%. This sample is part of a study of shared clonotypes between healthy human individuals. Study-level results: Among a few donors, roughly 5% of naive CD4 clonotypes were found in common. The rarefaction results pointed to incomplete sorted-subset sequencing despite large depth.

The CDR3 runs to 14 residues. The ends were cut back, 2 bases at V and 1 base at J, with 6 bases in the middle. CDR1 MRHNA and CDR2 SNTAGT come from the germline V gene. The sequenced sample consisted of naive CD8+ T cells sorted from blood. This sequence originates from a woman aged 30 to 39 in good health. This sequence joins TRBV6-4 and TRBJ1-5; D is undetermined. In DNA, the CDR3 is TGTGCCAGCAGTGACAGAGCCAGCAATCAGCCCCAGCATTTT. Its protein product is CASSDRASNQPQHF.